Given below is one T cell receptor (beta chain) in context. Its cognate antigen is unknown. Treatment defined: some 20 received Ad26.COV2.S at low or high dose, single or two shots; several received placebo; per-sample allocation not given. Sampling was performed 63 days after the first vaccine or placebo injection. The source of the sample is a study of Ad26.COV2.S vaccination and SARS-CoV-2 variants. For the study at large: The donor was enrolled in the Ad26.COV2.S arm of the COV1001 trial. Ad26.COV2.S given intramuscularly, once or twice 56 days apart. Study-level results: People who got the vaccine or the placebo had similar non-spike TCR breadth.

Between the trimmed V and J ends, which lost 3 bases and 6 bases, there was a span of 12 bases. Germline assignment: CDR1 SGHTA and CDR2 FQGNSA. The CDR3 is 13 amino acids. Clones were read by immunoSEQ multiplex PCR, and TCRdb kept only the in-frame ones, dropping some. The data contain around 450,000 clones, about 93% of them singletons. This sequence was found in a person between 18 and 65 years old who received the Ad26.COV2.S COVID-19 vaccine or a placebo. The sample was peripheral blood, taken in a trial of Ad26.COV2.S vaccine versus placebo. The rearrangement uses TRBV7-2 and TRBJ2-7, with D hard to call. The CDR3 DNA is TGTGCCAGCAGCTTTTTGTGGGGTGGCGAGCAGTACTTC. Translated: CASSFLWGGEQYF.